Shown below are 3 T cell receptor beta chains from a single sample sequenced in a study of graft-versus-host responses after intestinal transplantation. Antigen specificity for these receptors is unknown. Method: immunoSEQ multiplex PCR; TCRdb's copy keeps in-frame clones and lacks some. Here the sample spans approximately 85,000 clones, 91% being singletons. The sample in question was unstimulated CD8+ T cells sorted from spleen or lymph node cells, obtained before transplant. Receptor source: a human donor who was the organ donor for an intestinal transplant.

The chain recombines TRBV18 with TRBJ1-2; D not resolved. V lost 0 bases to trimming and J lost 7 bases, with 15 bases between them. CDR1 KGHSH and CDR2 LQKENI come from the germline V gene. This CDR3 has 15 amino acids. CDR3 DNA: TGTGCCAGCTCACCACCGGGTCCGCTACACCTTGGCTACACCTTC. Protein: CASSPPGPLHLGYTF.

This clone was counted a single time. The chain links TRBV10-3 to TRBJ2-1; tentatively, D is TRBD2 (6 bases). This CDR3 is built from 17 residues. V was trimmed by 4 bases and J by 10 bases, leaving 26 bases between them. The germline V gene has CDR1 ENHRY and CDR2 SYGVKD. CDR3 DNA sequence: TGTGCCATCAGTGCCCGACGCCGGCTAGCGCCATCCCAAGAGCAGTTCTTC. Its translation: CAISARRRLAPSQEQFF.

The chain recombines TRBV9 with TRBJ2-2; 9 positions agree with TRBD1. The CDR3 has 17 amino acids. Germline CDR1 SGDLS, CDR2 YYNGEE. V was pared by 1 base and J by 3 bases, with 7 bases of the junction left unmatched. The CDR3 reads CASSVSLTGGDTGELFF. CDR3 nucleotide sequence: TGTGCCAGCAGCGTAAGCTTGACAGGGGGTGACACCGGGGAGCTGTTTTTT.